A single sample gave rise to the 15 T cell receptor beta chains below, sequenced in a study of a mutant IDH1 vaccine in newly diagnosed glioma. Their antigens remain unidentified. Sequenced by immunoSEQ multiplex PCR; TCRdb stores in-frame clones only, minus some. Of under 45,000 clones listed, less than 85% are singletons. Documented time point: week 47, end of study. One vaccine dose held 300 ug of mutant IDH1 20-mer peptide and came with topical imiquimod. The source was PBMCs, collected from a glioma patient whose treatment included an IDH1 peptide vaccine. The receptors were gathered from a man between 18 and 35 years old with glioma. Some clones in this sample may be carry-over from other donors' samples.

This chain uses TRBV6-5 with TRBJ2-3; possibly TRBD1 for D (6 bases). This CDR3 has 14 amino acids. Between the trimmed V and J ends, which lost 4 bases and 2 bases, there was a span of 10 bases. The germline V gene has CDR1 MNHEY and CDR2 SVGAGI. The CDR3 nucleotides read TGTGCCAGCAGTTTCTGGGGGCCCACAGATACGCAGTATTTT. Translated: CASSFWGPTDTQYF.

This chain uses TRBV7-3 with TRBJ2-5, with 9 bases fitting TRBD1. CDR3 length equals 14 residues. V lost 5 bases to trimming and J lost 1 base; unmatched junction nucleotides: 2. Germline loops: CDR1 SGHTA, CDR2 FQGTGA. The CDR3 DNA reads TGTGCCAGCAGCGCGACAGGGGGCCAAGAGACCCAGTACTTC. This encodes CASSATGGQETQYF.

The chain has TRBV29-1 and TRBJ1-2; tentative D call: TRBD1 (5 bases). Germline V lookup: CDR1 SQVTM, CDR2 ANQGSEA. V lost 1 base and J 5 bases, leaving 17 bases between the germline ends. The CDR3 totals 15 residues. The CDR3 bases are TGCAGCGTTGAAGCCATCCGGGACCGAACGTATGGCTACACCTTC. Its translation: CSVEAIRDRTYGYTF.

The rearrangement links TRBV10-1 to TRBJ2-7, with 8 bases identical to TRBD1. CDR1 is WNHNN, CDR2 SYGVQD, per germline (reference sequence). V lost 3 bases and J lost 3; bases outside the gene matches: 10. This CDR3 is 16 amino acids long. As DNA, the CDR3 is TGCGCCAGCAGTGAATACTACAGGGGGAGAGACTACGAGCAGTACTTC. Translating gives CASSEYYRGRDYEQYF.

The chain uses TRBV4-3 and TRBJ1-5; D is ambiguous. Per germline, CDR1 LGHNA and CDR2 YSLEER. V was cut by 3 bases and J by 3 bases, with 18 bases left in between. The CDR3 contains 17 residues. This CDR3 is CASSHEFRTQHNQPQHF. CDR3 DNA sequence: TGCGCCAGCAGCCACGAGTTCAGGACTCAACACAATCAGCCCCAGCATTTT.

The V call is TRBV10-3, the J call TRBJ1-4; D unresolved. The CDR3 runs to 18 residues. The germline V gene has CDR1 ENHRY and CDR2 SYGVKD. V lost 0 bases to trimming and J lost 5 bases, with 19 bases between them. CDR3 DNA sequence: TGTGCCATCAGTGAGTCGAATCTGGCGACTTGGTCAAATGAAAAACTGTTTTTT. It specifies CAISESNLATWSNEKLFF.

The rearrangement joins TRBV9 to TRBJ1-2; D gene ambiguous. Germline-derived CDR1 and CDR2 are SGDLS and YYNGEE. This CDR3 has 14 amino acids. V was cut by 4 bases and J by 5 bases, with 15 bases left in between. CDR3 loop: CASSPDGTLYGYTF. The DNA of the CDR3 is TGTGCCAGCAGCCCCGACGGAACCCTATATGGCTACACCTTC. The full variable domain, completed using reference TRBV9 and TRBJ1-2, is DSGVTQTPKHLITATGQRVTLRCSPRSGDLSVYWYQQSLDQGLQFLIQYYNGEERAKGNILERFSAQQFPDLHSELNLSSLELGDSALYFCASSPDGTLYGYTFGSGTRLTVV.

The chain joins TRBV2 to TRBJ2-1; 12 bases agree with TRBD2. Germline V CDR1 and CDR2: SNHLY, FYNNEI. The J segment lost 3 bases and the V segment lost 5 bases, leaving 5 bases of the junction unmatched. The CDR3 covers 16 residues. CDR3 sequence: CASSMTSGGYYNEQFF. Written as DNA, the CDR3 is TGTGCCAGCAGTATGACTAGCGGGGGTTACTACAATGAGCAGTTCTTC.

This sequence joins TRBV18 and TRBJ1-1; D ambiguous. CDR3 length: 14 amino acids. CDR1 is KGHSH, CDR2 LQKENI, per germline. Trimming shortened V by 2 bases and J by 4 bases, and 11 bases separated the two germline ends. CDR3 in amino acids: CASSPWEGATEAFF. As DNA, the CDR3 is TGTGCCAGCTCACCATGGGAGGGAGCCACTGAAGCTTTCTTT.

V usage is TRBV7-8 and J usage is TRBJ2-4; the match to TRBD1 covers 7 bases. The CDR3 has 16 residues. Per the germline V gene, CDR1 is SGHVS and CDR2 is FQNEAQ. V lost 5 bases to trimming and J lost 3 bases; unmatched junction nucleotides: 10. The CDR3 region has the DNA TGTGCCAGCAGCGCCCCCAGGGGGTACGACAAAAACATTCAGTACTTC. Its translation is CASSAPRGYDKNIQYF.

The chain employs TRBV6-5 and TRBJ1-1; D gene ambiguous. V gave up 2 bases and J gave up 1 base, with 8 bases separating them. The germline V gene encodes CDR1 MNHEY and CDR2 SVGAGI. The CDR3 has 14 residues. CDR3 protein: CASSYDGWNTEAFF. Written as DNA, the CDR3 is TGTGCCAGCAGTTACGACGGTTGGAACACTGAAGCTTTCTTT.

The CDR3, as DNA: TGTGCCAGCAGTTCCGGGACAGGGTTGTACGAGCAGTACTTC. Its translation is CASSSGTGLYEQYF. The rearrangement links TRBV6-5 to TRBJ2-7, with 9 nucleotides matching TRBD1. Trimming at V came to 4 bases and at J to 4 bases, leaving 5 bases not matched to a gene. Germline V lookup: CDR1 MNHEY, CDR2 SVGAGI. The CDR3 consists of 14 residues.

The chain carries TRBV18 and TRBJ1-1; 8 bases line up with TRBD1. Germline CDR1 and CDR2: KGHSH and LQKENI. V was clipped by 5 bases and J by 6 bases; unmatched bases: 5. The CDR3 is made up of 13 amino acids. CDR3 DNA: TGTGCCAGCTCAAGCGGACAGGGCTCTGAAGCTTTCTTT. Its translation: CASSSGQGSEAFF. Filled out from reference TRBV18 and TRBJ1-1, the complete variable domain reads NAGVMQNPRHLVRRRGQEARLRCSPMKGHSHVYWYRQLPEEGLKFMVYLQKENIIDESGMPKERFSAEFPKEGPSILRIQQVVRGDSAAYFCASSSGQGSEAFFGQGTRLTVV.

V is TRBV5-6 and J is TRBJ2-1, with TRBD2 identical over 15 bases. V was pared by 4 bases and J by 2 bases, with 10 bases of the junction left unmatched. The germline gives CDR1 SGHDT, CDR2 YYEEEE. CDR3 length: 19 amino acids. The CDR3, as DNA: TGTGCCAGCAGCCCCCGGACTAGCGGGAGGGCCCGTGCCTACAATGAGCAGTTCTTC. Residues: CASSPRTSGRARAYNEQFF.

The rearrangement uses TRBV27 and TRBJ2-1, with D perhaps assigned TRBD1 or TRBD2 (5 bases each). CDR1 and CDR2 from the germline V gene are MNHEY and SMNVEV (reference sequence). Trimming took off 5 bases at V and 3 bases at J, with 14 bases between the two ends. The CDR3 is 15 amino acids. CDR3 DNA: TGTGCCAGCAGTGGGGGACCCCTTGGCTACAATGAGCAGTTCTTC. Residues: CASSGGPLGYNEQFF.